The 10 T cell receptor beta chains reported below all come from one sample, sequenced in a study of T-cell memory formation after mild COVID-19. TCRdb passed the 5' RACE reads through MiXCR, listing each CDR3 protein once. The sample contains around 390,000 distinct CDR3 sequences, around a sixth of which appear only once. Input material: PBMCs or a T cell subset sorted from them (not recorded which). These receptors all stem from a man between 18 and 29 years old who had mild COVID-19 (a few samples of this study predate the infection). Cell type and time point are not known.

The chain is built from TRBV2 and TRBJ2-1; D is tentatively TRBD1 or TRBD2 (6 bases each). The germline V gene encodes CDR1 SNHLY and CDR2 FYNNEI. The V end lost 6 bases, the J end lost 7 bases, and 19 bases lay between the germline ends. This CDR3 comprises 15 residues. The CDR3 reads CASRKERGEGNEQFF. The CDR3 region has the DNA TGTGCCAGCAGGAAGGAGAGGGGGGAAGGAAATGAGCAGTTCTTC.

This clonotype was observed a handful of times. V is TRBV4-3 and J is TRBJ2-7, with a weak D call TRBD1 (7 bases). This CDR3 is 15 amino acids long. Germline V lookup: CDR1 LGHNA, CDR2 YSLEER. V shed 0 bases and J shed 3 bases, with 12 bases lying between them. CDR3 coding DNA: TGCGCCAGCAGCCAAGACGCGGGACAGTACTACGAGCAGTACTTC. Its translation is CASSQDAGQYYEQYF.

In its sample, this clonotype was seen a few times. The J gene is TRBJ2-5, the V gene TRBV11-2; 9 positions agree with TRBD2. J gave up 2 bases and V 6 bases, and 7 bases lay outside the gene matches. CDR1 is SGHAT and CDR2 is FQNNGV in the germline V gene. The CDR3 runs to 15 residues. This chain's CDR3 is CASRTSGVTQETQYF. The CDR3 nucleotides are TGTGCCAGCAGGACTAGCGGCGTTACACAAGAGACCCAGTACTTC.

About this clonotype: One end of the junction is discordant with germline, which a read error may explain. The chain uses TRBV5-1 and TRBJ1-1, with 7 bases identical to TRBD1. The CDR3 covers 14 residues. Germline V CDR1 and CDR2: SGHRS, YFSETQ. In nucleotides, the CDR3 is TGCGCCGGCAGCGAAGGACAGGTGAACACTGAAGCTTTCTTT. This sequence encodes CAGSEGQVNTEAFF.

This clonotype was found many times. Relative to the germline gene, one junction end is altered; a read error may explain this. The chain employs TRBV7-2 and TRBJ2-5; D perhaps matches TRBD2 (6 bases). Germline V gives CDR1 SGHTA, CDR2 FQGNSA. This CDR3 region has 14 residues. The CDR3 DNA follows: TGCGCCAGCAGCTTTAGCGGTGGCGGTGAGACCCAGTACTTC. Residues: CASSFSGGGETQYF.

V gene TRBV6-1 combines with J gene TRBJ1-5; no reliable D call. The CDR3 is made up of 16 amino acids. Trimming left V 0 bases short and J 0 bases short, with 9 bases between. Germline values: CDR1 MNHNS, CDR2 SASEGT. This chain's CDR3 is CASSEAEAYSNQPQHF. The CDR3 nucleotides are TGTGCCAGCAGTGAAGCGGAGGCTTATAGCAATCAGCCCCAGCATTTT.

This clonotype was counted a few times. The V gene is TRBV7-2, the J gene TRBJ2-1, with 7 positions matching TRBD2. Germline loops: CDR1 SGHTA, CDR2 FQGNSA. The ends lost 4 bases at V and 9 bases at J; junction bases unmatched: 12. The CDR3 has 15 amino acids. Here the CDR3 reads CASSSSFGVAGEQFF. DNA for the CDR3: TGTGCCAGCAGCTCCTCCTTTGGGGTAGCGGGTGAGCAGTTCTTC.

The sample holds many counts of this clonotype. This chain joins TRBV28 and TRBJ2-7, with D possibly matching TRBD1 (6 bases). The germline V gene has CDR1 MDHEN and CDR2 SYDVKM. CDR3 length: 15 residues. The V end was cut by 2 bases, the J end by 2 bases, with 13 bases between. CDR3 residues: CASSLGGNRPYEQYV. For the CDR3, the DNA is TGTGCCAGCAGTTTAGGGGGCAATCGGCCCTACGAGCAGTACGTC.

Here the CDR3 reads CASSRTLRETQYF. The DNA of the CDR3 is TGCGCCAGCAGCCGAACCCTCCGGGAGACCCAGTACTTC. This chain connects TRBV5-1 to TRBJ2-5; D gene uncertain. V lost 4 bases and J 5 bases, leaving 12 bases between the germline ends. Per the germline V gene, CDR1 is SGHRS and CDR2 is YFSETQ. The CDR3 sequence is 13 residues long.

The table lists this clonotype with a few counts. This CDR3 is CASRAGASNQPQHF. Here the CDR3 DNA reads TGTGCCAGCAGAGCCGGGGCTAGCAATCAGCCCCAGCATTTT. The gene calls are TRBV6-2 or TRBV6-3 and TRBJ1-5, with D maybe TRBD1 (5 bases). CDR1 and CDR2 (germline): MNHEY, SVGEGT. CDR3 length: 14 amino acids. Trimming removed 6 bases from V and 0 bases from J, with 9 bases in between.